Listed below are T cell receptor beta chains from one sample, sequenced in a study of blood T cell repertoires in COVID-19. Assay used: immunoSEQ multiplex PCR; TCRdb lists only in-frame clones, some missing. Found here are fewer than 350,000 clones, 88% of them singletons; the top ten hold approximately 1.8%. The sequenced sample consisted of peripheral blood. The source is a woman under 40 with COVID-19, enrolled during active disease. The CDR3 runs from the conserved cysteine through the conserved F or W. Each record gives: CDR3 DNA, CDR3 protein, clone size, D gene, V gene, J gene. D genes are given only for firm matches. Clone size is not always given. Where it is, it says once, few, many or a class for expanded clones.

DNA: TGTGCCAGCACAGACAGGGGTTTAGTCAATGAGCAGTTCTTC
CDR3: CASTDRGLVNEQFF
size: .
D: TRBD1
V: TRBV19
J: TRBJ2-1

DNA: TGTGCCAGCAGCTCGAGGGCAACTAATGAAAAACTGTTTTTT
CDR3: CASSSRATNEKLFF
size: .
D: .
V: TRBV7-9
J: TRBJ1-4

DNA: TGCGCCAGCAGGCGAAACTATGGCTACACCTTC
CDR3: CASRRNYGYTF
size: .
D: .
V: TRBV4-1
J: TRBJ1-2

DNA: TGTGCCAGCCGAAAACAGGGGCCAGATACGCAGTATTTT
CDR3: CASRKQGPDTQYF
size: .
D: TRBD1
V: TRBV2
J: TRBJ2-3

DNA: TGTGCCAGTAGACTGGGCTTGACTGAAGCTTTCTTT
CDR3: CASRLGLTEAFF
size: .
D: .
V: TRBV19
J: TRBJ1-1

DNA: TGTGCCAGTGCGGGACCGTCAGATACGCAGTATTTT
CDR3: CASAGPSDTQYF
size: once
D: .
V: TRBV3-1/TRBV3-2
J: TRBJ2-3

DNA: TGTGCCAGCAGCCAAATCGTCGCCGGGGAGCTGTTTTTT
CDR3: CASSQIVAGELFF
size: .
D: .
V: TRBV3-1/TRBV3-2
J: TRBJ2-2

DNA: TGTGCCACCCGACAGGGGATTGACAATCAGCCCCAGCATTTT
CDR3: CATRQGIDNQPQHF
size: .
D: TRBD1
V: TRBV10-3
J: TRBJ1-5

DNA: TGTGCCAGCAGCCTCGACTTACTGGGAGATACGCAGTATTTT
CDR3: CASSLDLLGDTQYF
size: .
D: .
V: TRBV7-2
J: TRBJ2-3

DNA: TGTGCCAGCAGCCACCTTAGCGGGGGGGAGGATTCAGATACGCAGTATTTT
CDR3: CASSHLSGGEDSDTQYF
size: .
D: TRBD2
V: TRBV11-2
J: TRBJ2-3

DNA: TGCGCCAGCAGCTTGGCTGGACTAGCGGGGGGGCCGACGAACAATGAGCAGTTCTTC
CDR3: CASSLAGLAGGPTNNEQFF
size: .
D: TRBD2
V: TRBV5-1
J: TRBJ2-1

DNA: TGTGCCAGCAGTGAAGCACGAACCGGGACTTTTTACACTGAAGCTTTCTTT
CDR3: CASSEARTGTFYTEAFF
size: .
D: .
V: TRBV6-1
J: TRBJ1-1